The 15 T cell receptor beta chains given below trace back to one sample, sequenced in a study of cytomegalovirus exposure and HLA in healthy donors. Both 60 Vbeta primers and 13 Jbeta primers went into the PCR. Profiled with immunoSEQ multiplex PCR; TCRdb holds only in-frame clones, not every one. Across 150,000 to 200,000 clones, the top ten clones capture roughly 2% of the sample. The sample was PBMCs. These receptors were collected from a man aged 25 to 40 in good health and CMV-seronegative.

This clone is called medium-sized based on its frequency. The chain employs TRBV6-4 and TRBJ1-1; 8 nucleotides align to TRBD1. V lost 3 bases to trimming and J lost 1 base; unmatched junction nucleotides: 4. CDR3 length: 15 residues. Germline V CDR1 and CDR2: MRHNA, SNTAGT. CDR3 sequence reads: CASSETGEGNTEAFF. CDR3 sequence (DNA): TGTGCCAGCAGTGAGACAGGGGAAGGGAACACTGAAGCTTTCTTT.

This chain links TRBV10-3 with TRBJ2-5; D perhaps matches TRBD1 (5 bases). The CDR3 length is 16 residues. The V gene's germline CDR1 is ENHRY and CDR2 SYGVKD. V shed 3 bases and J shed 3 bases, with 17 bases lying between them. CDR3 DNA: TGTGCCATCAGTGAAGCTCAGGGTCTCGCTAAAGAGACCCAGTACTTC. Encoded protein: CAISEAQGLAKETQYF.

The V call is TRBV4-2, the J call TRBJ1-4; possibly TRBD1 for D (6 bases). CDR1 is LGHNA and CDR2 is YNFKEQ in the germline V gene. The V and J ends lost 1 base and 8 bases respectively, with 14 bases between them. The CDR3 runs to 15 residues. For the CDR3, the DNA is TGTGCCAGCAGCCAAGCTAGGGGGATGGACGAAAAACTGTTTTTT. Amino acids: CASSQARGMDEKLFF.

CDR3: CASSPRGVGGANVLTF. The CDR3, as DNA: TGTGCCAGCAGCCCCCGCGGGGTGGGAGGGGCCAACGTCCTGACTTTC. The V and J genes are TRBV9 and TRBJ2-6; D may be TRBD2 (6 bases). V was trimmed by 4 bases and J by 4 bases, leaving 15 bases between them. CDR1 SGDLS and CDR2 YYNGEE come from the germline V gene. CDR3 length: 16 amino acids.

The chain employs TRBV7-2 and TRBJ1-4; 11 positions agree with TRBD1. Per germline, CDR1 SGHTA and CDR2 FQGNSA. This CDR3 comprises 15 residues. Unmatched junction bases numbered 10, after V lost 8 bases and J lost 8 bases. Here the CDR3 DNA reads TGTGCCAGCGGACAGGGGGCTGTAGATAGAGAAAAACTGTTTTTT. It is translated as CASGQGAVDREKLFF.

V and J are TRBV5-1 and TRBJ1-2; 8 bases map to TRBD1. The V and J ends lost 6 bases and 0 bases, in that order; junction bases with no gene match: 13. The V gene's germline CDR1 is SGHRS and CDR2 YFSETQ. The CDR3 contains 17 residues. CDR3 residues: CASTPQTGAAANYGYTF. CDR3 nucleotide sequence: TGCGCCAGCACCCCCCAGACAGGGGCCGCAGCTAACTATGGCTACACCTTC.

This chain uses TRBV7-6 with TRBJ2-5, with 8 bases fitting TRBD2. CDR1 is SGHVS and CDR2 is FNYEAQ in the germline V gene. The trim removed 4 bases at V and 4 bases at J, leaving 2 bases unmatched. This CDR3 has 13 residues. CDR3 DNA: TGTGCCAGCAGCTCCGGGACTAGAGAGACCCAGTACTTC. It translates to CASSSGTRETQYF.

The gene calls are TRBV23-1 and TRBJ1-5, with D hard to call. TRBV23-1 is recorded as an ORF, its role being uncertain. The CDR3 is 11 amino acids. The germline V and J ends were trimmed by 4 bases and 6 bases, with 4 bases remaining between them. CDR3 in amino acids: CASSRRQPQHF. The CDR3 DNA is TGCGCCAGCAGTCGTCGTCAGCCCCAGCATTTT.

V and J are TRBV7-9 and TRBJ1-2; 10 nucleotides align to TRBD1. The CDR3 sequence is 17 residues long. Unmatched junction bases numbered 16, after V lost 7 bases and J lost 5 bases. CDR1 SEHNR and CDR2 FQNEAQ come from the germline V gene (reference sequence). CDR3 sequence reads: CASIGGTGDSLLYGYTF. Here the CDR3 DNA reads TGTGCCAGCATCGGAGGGACAGGGGACTCCCTACTTTATGGCTACACCTTC.

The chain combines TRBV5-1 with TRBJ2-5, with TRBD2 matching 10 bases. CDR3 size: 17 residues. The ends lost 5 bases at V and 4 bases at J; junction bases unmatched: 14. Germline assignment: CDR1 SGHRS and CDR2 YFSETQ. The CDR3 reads CASRRTSGPPWGETQYF. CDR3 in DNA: TGCGCCAGCAGACGGACTAGCGGCCCCCCATGGGGAGAGACCCAGTACTTC.

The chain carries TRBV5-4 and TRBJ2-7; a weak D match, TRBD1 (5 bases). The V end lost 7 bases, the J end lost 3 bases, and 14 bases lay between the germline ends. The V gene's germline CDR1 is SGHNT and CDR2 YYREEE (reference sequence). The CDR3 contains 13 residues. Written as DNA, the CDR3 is TGTGCCAGCTCAGCTTGGGGCAGCTACGAGCAGTACTTC. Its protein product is CASSAWGSYEQYF.

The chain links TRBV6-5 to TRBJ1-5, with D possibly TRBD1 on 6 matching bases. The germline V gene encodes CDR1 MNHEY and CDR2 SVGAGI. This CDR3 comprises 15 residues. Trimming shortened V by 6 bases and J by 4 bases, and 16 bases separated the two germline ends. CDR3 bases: TGTGCCAGCAGCAGCGGGGGGCGGGGGAATCAGCCCCAGCATTTT. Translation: CASSSGGRGNQPQHF.

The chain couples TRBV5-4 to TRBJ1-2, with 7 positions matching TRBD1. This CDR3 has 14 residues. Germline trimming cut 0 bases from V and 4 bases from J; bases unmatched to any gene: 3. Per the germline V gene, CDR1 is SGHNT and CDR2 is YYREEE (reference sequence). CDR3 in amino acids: CASSLGDRPYGYTF. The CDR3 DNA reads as TGTGCCAGCAGCTTGGGGGACAGACCCTATGGCTACACCTTC.

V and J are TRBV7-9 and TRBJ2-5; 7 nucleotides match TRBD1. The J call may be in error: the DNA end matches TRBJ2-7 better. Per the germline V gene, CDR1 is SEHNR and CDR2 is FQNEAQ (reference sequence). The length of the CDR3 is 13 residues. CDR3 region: CASSPLTGSEQYF. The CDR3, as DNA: TGTGCCAGCAGCCCCCTGACAGGGAGCGAGCAGTACTTC.

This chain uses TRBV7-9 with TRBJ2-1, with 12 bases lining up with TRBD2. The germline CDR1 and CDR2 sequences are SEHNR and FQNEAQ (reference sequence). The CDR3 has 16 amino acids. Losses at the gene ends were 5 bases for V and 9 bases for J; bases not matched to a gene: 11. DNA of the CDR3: TGTGCCAGCAGCCCAGGGACGCTAGCGGGAGGGGGTGAGCAGTTCTTC. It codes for CASSPGTLAGGGEQFF.